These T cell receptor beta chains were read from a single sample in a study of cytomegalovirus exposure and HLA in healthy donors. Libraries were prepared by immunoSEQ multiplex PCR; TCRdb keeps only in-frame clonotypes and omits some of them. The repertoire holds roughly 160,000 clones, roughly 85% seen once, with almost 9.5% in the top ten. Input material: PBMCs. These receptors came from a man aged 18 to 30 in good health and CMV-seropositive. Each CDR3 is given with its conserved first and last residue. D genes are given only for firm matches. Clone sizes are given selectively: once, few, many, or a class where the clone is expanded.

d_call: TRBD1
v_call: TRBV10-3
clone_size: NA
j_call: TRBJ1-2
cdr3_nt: TGTGCCATCAGCGTATACGGACAGGATCGTAACTATGGCTACACCTTC
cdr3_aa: CAISVYGQDRNYGYTF

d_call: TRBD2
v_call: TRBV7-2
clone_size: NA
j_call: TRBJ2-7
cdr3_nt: TGTGCCAGCAGCTTAGGCCTAGCGGGGATTAACTACGAGCAGTACTTC
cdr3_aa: CASSLGLAGINYEQYF

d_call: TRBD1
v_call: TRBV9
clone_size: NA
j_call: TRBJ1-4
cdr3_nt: TGTGCCAGCAGCTCTGGGACAGGAGGTGAAAAACTGTTTTTT
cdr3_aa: CASSSGTGGEKLFF

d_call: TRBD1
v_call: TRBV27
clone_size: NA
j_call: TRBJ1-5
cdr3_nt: TGTGCCAGCAGTTTGGGGCGGGACAGGGGATCGCGTGGGCCCCAGCATTTT
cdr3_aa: CASSLGRDRGSRGPQHF

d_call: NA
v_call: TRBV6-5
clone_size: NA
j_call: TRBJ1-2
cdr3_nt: TGTGCCAGCAGGGCCTCGGCGGATCGGGGCTACACCTTC
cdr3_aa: CASRASADRGYTF

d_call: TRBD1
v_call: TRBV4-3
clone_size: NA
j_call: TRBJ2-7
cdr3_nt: TGCGCCAGCAGCCAAGGGGGGACAGAAAACTACGAGCAGTACTTT
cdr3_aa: CASSQGGTENYEQYF

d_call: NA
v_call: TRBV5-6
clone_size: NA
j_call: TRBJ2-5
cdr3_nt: TGTGCCAGCAGCACTTTGACGGTCCAGGGGAGAGAGACCCAGTACTTC
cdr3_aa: CASSTLTVQGRETQYF

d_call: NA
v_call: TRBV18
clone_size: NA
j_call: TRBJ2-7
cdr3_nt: TGTGCCAGCTCACCGTACGACAGAGCGTCGGGCGAGCAGTACTTC
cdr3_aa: CASSPYDRASGEQYF

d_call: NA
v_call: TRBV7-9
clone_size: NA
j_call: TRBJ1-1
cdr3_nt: TGTGCCAGCAGCCCCCCGGGACTTCGGTACACTGAAGCTTTCTTT
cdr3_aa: CASSPPGLRYTEAFF

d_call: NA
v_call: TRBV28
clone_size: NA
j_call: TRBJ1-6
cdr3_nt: TGTGCCAGCACCGCCCCCGGGGGGTATTCACCCCTCCACTTT
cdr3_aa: CASTAPGGYSPLHF

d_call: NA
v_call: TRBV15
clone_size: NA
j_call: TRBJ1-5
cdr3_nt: TGTGCCACCAGCAGTATAGGCAGGGCGCGTAGCAATCAGCCCCAGCATTTT
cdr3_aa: CATSSIGRARSNQPQHF

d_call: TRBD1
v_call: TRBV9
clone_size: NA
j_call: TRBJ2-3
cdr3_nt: TGTGCCAGCAGTTCCCCGACAGGGACCCCAGATACGCAGTATTTT
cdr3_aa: CASSSPTGTPDTQYF

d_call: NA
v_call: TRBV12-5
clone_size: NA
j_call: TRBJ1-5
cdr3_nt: TGTGCTAGTGGTTTGGTAGGGGGTAGGTACAATCAGCCCCAGCATTTT
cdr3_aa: CASGLVGGRYNQPQHF

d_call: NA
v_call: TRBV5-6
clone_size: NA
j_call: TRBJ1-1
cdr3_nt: TGTGCCAGCAGTAGCGGGGTACTCACTGAAGCTTTCTTT
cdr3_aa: CASSSGVLTEAFF

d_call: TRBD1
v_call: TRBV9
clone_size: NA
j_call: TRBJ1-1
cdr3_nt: TGTGCCAGCAGCGCGGGACAGCCGACTGAAGCTTTCTTT
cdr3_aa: CASSAGQPTEAFF

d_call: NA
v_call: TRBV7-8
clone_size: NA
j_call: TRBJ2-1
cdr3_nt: TGTGCCAGCAGCCAAGTCAGGGTGGGGGCCTACCTTTTCAATGAGCAGTTCTTC
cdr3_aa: CASSQVRVGAYLFNEQFF

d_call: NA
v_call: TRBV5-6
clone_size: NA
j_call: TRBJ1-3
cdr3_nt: TGTGCCAGCCAGGGATTCTCTGGAAACACCATATATTTT
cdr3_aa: CASQGFSGNTIYF

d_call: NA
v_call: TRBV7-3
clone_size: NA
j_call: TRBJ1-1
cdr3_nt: TGTGCCAGCAGCTTATTTGGACAACTCACTGAAGCTTTCTTT
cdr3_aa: CASSLFGQLTEAFF

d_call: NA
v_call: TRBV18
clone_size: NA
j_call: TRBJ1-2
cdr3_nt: TGTGCCAGCTCACCTACTCCGGACAGCCACTATGGCTACACCTTC
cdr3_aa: CASSPTPDSHYGYTF

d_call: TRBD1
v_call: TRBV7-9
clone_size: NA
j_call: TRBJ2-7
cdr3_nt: TGTGCCAGCAGCTTTCCCTCCGGGACAGGGTCCTCCTACGAGCAGTACTTC
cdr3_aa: CASSFPSGTGSSYEQYF

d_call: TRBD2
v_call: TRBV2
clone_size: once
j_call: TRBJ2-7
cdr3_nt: TGTGCCAGCAGTCGACTAGCGGGGGGGAGCTCCTACGAGCAGTACTTC
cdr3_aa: CASSRLAGGSSYEQYF

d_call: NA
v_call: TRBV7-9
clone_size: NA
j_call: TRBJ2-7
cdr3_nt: TGTGCCAGCAGCCCGGGGGGAGGGGGGGTCTACGAGCAGTACTTC
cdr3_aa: CASSPGGGGVYEQYF

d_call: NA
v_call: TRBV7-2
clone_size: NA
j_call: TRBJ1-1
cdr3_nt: TGTGCCAGCAGCTTAGTGGGGGGGAACACTGAAGCTTTCTTT
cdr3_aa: CASSLVGGNTEAFF

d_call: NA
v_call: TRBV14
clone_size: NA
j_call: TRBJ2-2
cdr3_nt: TGTGCCAGCAGTGGAATGGGGACTTTCACCGGGGAGCTGTTTTTT
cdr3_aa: CASSGMGTFTGELFF

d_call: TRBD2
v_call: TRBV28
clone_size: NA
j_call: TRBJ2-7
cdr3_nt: TGTGCCAGCAGCCCAACCGGACTAGCGGAGTACGAGCAGTACTTC
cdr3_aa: CASSPTGLAEYEQYF

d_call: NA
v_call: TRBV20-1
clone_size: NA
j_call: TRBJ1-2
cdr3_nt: TGCAGTGCTCAGAGCGTTGGCTACACCTTC
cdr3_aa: CSAQSVGYTF

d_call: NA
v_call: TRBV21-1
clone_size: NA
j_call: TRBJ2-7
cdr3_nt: TGTGCCATTTCACAGGGTTTCGCGGGCTATTACGAGCAGTACTTC
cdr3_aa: CAISQGFAGYYEQYF

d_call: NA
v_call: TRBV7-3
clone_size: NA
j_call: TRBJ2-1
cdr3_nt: TGTGCCAGCAGCTTAACTGGGGGGAAGTGGGGTTACAATGAGCAGTTCTTC
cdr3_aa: CASSLTGGKWGYNEQFF

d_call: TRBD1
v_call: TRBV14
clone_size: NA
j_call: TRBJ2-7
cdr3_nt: TGTGCCAGCAGCCAGGATCCGGGACAGGGGGTTTACGAGCAGTACTTC
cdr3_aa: CASSQDPGQGVYEQYF

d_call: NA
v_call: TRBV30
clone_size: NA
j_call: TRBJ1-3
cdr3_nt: TGTGCCTGGACCCACGGGGGGGGAAACACCATATATTTT
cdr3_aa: CAWTHGGGNTIYF

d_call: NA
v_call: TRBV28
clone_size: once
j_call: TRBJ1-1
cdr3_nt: TGTGCGTCCGGGGGCACTGAAGCTTTCTTT
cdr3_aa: CASGGTEAFF

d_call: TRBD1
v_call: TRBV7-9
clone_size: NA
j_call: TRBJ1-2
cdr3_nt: TGTGCCAGCAGCTTAGTACATCAGGACAGGATAGTGTGGTATGGCTACACCTTC
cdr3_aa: CASSLVHQDRIVWYGYTF

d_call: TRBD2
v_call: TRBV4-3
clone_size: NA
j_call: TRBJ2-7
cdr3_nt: TGCGCCAGCAGCCAAGACGGGGGGGGACTCTACGAGCAGTACTTC
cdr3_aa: CASSQDGGGLYEQYF

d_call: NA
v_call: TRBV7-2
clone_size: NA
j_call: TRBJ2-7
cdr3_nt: TGTGCCAGCAGCCATAGTTCGGCCTACGAGCAGTACTTC
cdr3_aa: CASSHSSAYEQYF

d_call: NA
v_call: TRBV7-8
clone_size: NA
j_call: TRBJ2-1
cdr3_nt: TGTGCCAGCAGCGCCACTTTCCGCTCCTACAATGAGCAGTTCTTC
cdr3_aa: CASSATFRSYNEQFF

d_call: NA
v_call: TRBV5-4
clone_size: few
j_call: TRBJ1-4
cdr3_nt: TGTGCCAGCAGCCCGACAGGAATAAATGAAAAACTGTTTTTT
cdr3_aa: CASSPTGINEKLFF

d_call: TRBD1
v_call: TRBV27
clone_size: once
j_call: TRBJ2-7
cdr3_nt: TGTGCCAGCAGTGACCTCGGGACAGAGTACGAGCAGTACTTC
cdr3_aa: CASSDLGTEYEQYF

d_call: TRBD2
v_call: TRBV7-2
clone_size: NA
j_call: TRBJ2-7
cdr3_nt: TGTGCCAGCAGCTTAGGACTAGCGGGGCAGCCCTCCTACGAGCAGTACTTC
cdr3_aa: CASSLGLAGQPSYEQYF

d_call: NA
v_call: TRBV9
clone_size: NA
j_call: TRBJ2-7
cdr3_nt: TGTGCCAGCAGCGTAGCTACGGGGGAATCCTACGAGCAGTACTTC
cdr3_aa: CASSVATGESYEQYF

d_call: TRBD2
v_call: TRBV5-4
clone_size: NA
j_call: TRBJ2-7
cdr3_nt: TGTGCCAGCAGCTCGGGCGGGGGGATTCTGGACGAGCAGTACTTC
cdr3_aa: CASSSGGGILDEQYF

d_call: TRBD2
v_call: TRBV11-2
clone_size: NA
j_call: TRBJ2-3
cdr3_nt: TGTGCCAGCAGCAACCAGCGGGGGAGGGGCCCAGATACGCAGTATTTT
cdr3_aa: CASSNQRGRGPDTQYF

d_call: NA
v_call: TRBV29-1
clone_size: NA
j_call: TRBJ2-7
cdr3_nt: TGCAGCGTTGGGGGGCCAACCGCCGAGCAGTACTTC
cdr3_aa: CSVGGPTAEQYF

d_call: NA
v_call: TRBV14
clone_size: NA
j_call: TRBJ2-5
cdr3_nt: TGTGCCAGCAGCCAAGAACTTACAGAACAAGAGACCCAGTACTTC
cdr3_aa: CASSQELTEQETQYF

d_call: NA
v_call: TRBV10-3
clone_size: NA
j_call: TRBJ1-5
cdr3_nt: TGTGCCATCAGTGATCACAGGGTATATCAGCCCCAGCATTTT
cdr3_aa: CAISDHRVYQPQHF

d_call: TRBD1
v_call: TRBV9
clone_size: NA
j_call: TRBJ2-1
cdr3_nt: TGTGCCAGTCAGGGGGTGGCAGATGAGCAGTTCTTC
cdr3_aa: CASQGVADEQFF

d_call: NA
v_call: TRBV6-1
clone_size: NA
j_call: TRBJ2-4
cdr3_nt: TGTGCCAGCAGTGAAGGAGGACTAGCCAAAAACATTCAGTACTTC
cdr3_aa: CASSEGGLAKNIQYF

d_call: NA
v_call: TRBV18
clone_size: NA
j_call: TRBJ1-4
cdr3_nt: TGTGCCAGCTCACCAGGGCGCGATGAAAAACTGTTTTTT
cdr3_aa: CASSPGRDEKLFF

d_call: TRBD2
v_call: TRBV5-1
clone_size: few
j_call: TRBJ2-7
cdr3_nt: TGCGCCAGCACTAGTACTAGCGGGGACTACGAGCAGTACTTC
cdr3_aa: CASTSTSGDYEQYF